These 26 T cell receptor beta chains share one sample of origin, sequenced in a study of shared clonotypes between healthy human individuals. Some clones are missing from TCRdb's copy, which holds only in-frame ones; the method was immunoSEQ multiplex PCR. This table has under 850,000 clones, just under 75% appearing once. The sequencing input was memory CD4+ T cells sorted from blood. Subset of the sample: CD45RA-negative fraction. Every receptor here comes from a woman younger than 45 in good health.

The V gene is TRBV28, the J gene TRBJ1-5; 7 bases are shared with TRBD1. V was pared by 8 bases and J by 3 bases, with 10 bases of the junction left unmatched. Germline CDR1 MDHEN, CDR2 SYDVKM. The CDR3 runs to 15 residues. CDR3 amino acids: CASRGQRTLNQPQHF. In DNA, the CDR3 is TGTGCCAGCCGGGGACAGAGAACTCTCAATCAGCCCCAGCATTTT.

The chain has TRBV19 and TRBJ1-2; 8 bases are a match to TRBD1. This CDR3 is built from 16 residues. CDR1 and CDR2 (germline): LNHDA, SQIVND (reference sequence). With V trimmed by 8 bases and J by 1 base, 12 bases remained unmatched. CDR3 sequence reads: CASSPGQGRGNYGYTF. CDR3 sequence (DNA): TGTGCCAGTTCCCCCGGACAGGGAAGGGGTAACTATGGCTACACCTTC.

CDR3 DNA sequence: TGTGCCAGCAGTTCCATTTCCAGAAGCAATCAGCCCCAGCATTTT. Its protein is CASSSISRSNQPQHF. This chain links TRBV6-5 with TRBJ1-5; D unclear. Germline CDR1 MNHEY, CDR2 SVGAGI. V was trimmed by 4 bases and J by 1 base, leaving 11 bases between them. This CDR3 spans 15 amino acids.

V is TRBV5-1 and J is TRBJ1-1; D is unresolved. Looked up from germline, CDR1 is SGHRS and CDR2 is YFSETQ. V dropped 6 bases and J dropped 1 base, with 10 bases sitting between them. The CDR3 runs to 13 residues. The CDR3 is CASKREQNTEAFF. The DNA of the CDR3 is TGCGCCAGCAAAAGGGAACAGAACACTGAAGCTTTCTTT.

The chain has TRBV10-1 and TRBJ1-1, with TRBD1 as a possible D gene (5 bases). The CDR3 totals 11 residues. Germline V gene sequence: CDR1 WNHNN, CDR2 SYGVQD (reference sequence). The CDR3 DNA is TGCGCTAGCCAGGGCAACACTGAAGCTTTCTTT. Encoded protein: CASQGNTEAFF.

J is TRBJ2-5 and V is TRBV5-1; 8 bases are shared with TRBD1. Germline V gene lookup returns CDR1 SGHRS and CDR2 YFSETQ. V was pared by 0 bases and J by 4 bases, with 5 bases of the junction left unmatched. The CDR3 length is 15 residues. This CDR3 is CASSLGSTGGETQYF. The CDR3 region has the DNA TGCGCCAGCAGCTTGGGGTCTACAGGGGGAGAGACCCAGTACTTC.

This clone was detected a few times. CDR3 bases: TGTGCCAGCAGTTACTCGCTTTCCAGGTCCACAGATACGCAGTATTTT. Translated: CASSYSLSRSTDTQYF. The chain uses TRBV6-5 and TRBJ2-3; no firm D call. This CDR3 region has 16 residues. Between the trimmed V and J ends, which lost 0 bases and 2 bases, there was a span of 12 bases. Per the germline V gene, CDR1 is MNHEY and CDR2 is SVGAGI.

This chain connects TRBV10-1 to TRBJ2-4; D unclear. Trimming shortened V by 2 bases and J by 3 bases, and 8 bases separated the two germline ends. CDR3 length: 14 residues. Germline-derived CDR1 and CDR2 are WNHNN and SYGVQD (reference sequence). CDR3 protein: CASSEGQNKNIQYF. As DNA, the CDR3 is TGCGCCAGCAGTGAGGGTCAGAACAAAAACATTCAGTACTTC.

For the CDR3, the DNA is TGTGCCAGCACCGAGACTAGCGGGAGGACTAACGAGCAGTACTTC. Its protein is CASTETSGRTNEQYF. The chain links TRBV28 to TRBJ2-7, with 13 bases fitting TRBD2. The CDR3 covers 15 residues. Germline CDR1 MDHEN, CDR2 SYDVKM. V gave up 7 bases and J gave up 5 bases; unmatched junction bases: 8.

The J gene is TRBJ2-7, the V gene TRBV5-8; 8 nucleotides agree with TRBD1. Per the germline V gene, CDR1 is SGHTS and CDR2 is YDEGEE. V lost 4 bases, J lost 4 bases, and 7 bases stayed unmatched. The CDR3 is made up of 14 amino acids. CDR3 in DNA: TGTGCCAGCAGCCCTCGACAGGGGCCTTACGAGCAGTACTTC. This gives the protein CASSPRQGPYEQYF.

The J gene is TRBJ2-7, the V gene TRBV7-2; no clear D. Germline CDR1 is SGHTA and CDR2 is FQGNSA. Trimming took 1 base from V and 6 from J, leaving 16 bases between them. The CDR3 is 15 amino acids. CDR3 amino acids: CASSLVPGRDVEQYF. CDR3 sequence (DNA): TGTGCCAGCAGCTTAGTGCCCGGAAGGGATGTCGAGCAGTACTTC. Full variable domain (rest looked up from reference TRBV7-2 and TRBJ2-7): GAGVSQSPSNKVTEKGKDVELRCDPISGHTALYWYRQSLGQGLEFLIYFQGNSAPDKSGLPSDRFSAERTGGSVSTLTIQRTQQEDSAVYLCASSLVPGRDVEQYFGPGTRLTVT.

This clone was observed a handful of times. The chain links TRBV19 to TRBJ2-1; 8 bases are shared with TRBD2. The CDR3 length is 14 residues. The J segment lost 7 bases and the V segment lost 3 bases, leaving 5 bases of the junction unmatched. CDR1 and CDR2 from the germline V gene are LNHDA and SQIVND (reference sequence). Here the CDR3 DNA reads TGTGCCAGTAGTATCGACGGGAGGGTAAATGAGCAGTTCTTC. Its protein is CASSIDGRVNEQFF.

This clone was recorded at least ten times. The chain combines TRBV5-1 with TRBJ1-1; no definite D call. Germline values: CDR1 SGHRS, CDR2 YFSETQ. The V end lost 0 bases, the J end lost 4 bases, and 13 bases lay between the germline ends. This CDR3 comprises 15 residues. CDR3 sequence: CASSLASEKSTEAFF. For the CDR3, the DNA is TGCGCCAGCAGCTTGGCCTCGGAAAAGTCCACTGAAGCTTTCTTT.

The chain couples TRBV5-1 to TRBJ2-1; 8 bases are a match to TRBD2. CDR1 is SGHRS, CDR2 YFSETQ, per germline. The CDR3 is 15 amino acids. The ends lost 1 base at V and 5 bases at J; junction bases unmatched: 5. CDR3 region: CASSLMAGGHNEQFF. For the CDR3, the DNA is TGCGCCAGCAGCTTGATGGCGGGAGGACACAATGAGCAGTTCTTC.

The V call is TRBV6-6, the J call TRBJ2-7; possible D gene TRBD2, 5 bases. In germline, CDR1 is MNHNY, CDR2 SVGAGI (reference sequence). The CDR3 is 13 residues long. Trimming took off 6 bases at V and 2 bases at J, with 11 bases between the two ends. The CDR3 sequence: CASRRTSTYEQYF. CDR3 coding DNA: TGTGCCAGCAGACGGACTTCCACCTACGAGCAGTACTTC.

The chain employs TRBV5-4 and TRBJ2-3; 9 nucleotides line up with TRBD2. The germline V gene encodes CDR1 SGHNT and CDR2 YYREEE (reference sequence). Germline trimming cut 2 bases from V and 0 bases from J; bases unmatched to any gene: 4. The CDR3 is made up of 16 amino acids. CDR3 amino acids: CASSFGLAGSTDTQYF. For the CDR3, the DNA is TGTGCCAGCAGCTTTGGTCTAGCGGGGAGCACAGATACGCAGTATTTT.

The chain combines TRBV5-1 with TRBJ2-5; 11 positions agree with TRBD2. The CDR3 consists of 14 residues. V was clipped by 4 bases and J by 4 bases; unmatched bases: 3. The V gene's germline CDR1 is SGHRS and CDR2 YFSETQ. In DNA, the CDR3 is TGCGCCAGCAGCACCGGGACTAGCGGAGAGACCCAGTACTTC. Protein product: CASSTGTSGETQYF.

The rearrangement links TRBV25-1 to TRBJ2-3; possible D gene TRBD1, 6 bases. The germline V gene has CDR1 MGHDK and CDR2 SYGVNS. Trimming took off 3 bases at V and 2 bases at J, with 15 bases between the two ends. The CDR3 length is 16 residues. The CDR3 DNA sequence: TGTGCCAGCAGTGATTGGACAGAAAGTTCCACAGATACGCAGTATTTT. This encodes CASSDWTESSTDTQYF.

This clone has just a few counts. This chain links TRBV7-3 with TRBJ2-2; D ambiguous. Germline-derived CDR1 and CDR2 are SGHTA and FQGTGA. The CDR3 sequence is 15 residues long. V shed 0 bases and J shed 4 bases, with 9 bases lying between them. The CDR3 DNA sequence: TGTGCCAGCAGCTTAACCGAGAAGGGCACCGGGGAGCTGTTTTTT. It is translated as CASSLTEKGTGELFF.

This clone showed up just a few times. The rearrangement uses TRBV7-2 and TRBJ2-7, with TRBD1 matching over 7 bases. Germline V gene data show CDR1 as SGHTA and CDR2 as FQGNSA. The CDR3 covers 14 residues. V was pared by 5 bases and J by 4 bases, with 8 bases of the junction left unmatched. CDR3 nucleotide sequence: TGTGCCAGCAGCAATACAGGGGCGCCATACGAGCAGTACTTC. It translates to CASSNTGAPYEQYF.

The chain recombines TRBV6-5 with TRBJ1-2, with TRBD1 matching 7 bases. This CDR3 contains 11 residues. Germline CDR1 MNHEY, CDR2 SVGAGI. With 8 bases clipped from V and 4 bases from J, the junction kept 1 base outside the gene matches. CDR3 DNA sequence: TGTGCCAGCGGACAGGTCTATGGCTACACCTTC. Translating it yields CASGQVYGYTF.

The CDR3, as DNA: TGTGCCAGCAGCTTATCTCTGGGGGCTTCGAATGAGCAGTTCTTC. Encoded protein: CASSLSLGASNEQFF. The J gene is TRBJ2-1, the V gene TRBV7-3; a possible D gene is TRBD1 (6 bases). V lost 2 bases, J lost 7 bases, and 15 bases lay in between. CDR3 length equals 15 residues. From germline, CDR1 is SGHTA and CDR2 FQGTGA.

The rearrangement links TRBV7-2 to TRBJ2-1; 14 positions agree with TRBD2. This CDR3 is 16 amino acids long. Trimming at V came to 5 bases and at J to 15 bases, leaving 15 bases not matched to a gene. Per the germline V gene, CDR1 is SGHTA and CDR2 is FQGNSA. The CDR3 DNA reads as TGTGCCAGCAGCCCAGTCCCCGGGACTAGCGGGAGTCTTTTGTTCTTC. It translates to CASSPVPGTSGSLLFF.

V is TRBV29-1 and J is TRBJ2-1, with D maybe TRBD1 (5 bases). Trimming removed 4 bases from V and 7 bases from J, with 11 bases in between. Germline loops: CDR1 SQVTM, CDR2 ANQGSEA. The CDR3 has 12 residues. This CDR3 is CSVGRVENEQFF. Here the CDR3 DNA reads TGCAGCGTTGGCAGGGTGGAGAATGAGCAGTTCTTC.

The chain recombines TRBV21-1 with TRBJ2-7. TRBV21-1 is tagged as a pseudogene. CDR3 length: 17 amino acids. The CDR3 bases are TGTGCCAGCAGCAAAGAGCAACGGGACGTAAAATCCTACGAGCAGTACTTC. It yields the protein CASSKEQRDVKSYEQYF.

The chain carries TRBV29-1 and TRBJ2-1, with D perhaps TRBD2 (6 bases). This CDR3 spans 15 amino acids. From germline, CDR1 is SQVTM and CDR2 ANQGSEA. Trimming took 4 bases from V and 0 from J, leaving 13 bases between them. CDR3: CSVVGTLSSYNEQFF. The CDR3 DNA reads TGCAGCGTTGTCGGGACTCTAAGCTCCTACAATGAGCAGTTCTTC.